This TCR beta chain was sequenced for a study of T cell changes during pregnancy in multiple sclerosis. V was cut by 0 bases and J by 0 bases, with 11 bases left in between. Germline loops: CDR1 LGHNA, CDR2 YSLEER. The CDR3 is made up of 16 amino acids. Method: immunoSEQ multiplex PCR; TCRdb's copy keeps in-frame clones and lacks some. The data show over 60,000 clones, roughly 91% seen once. The sequence was obtained from a female donor in good health, enrolled as a control in a pregnancy study. This chain connects TRBV4-3 to TRBJ1-2; a weak D match, TRBD1 (5 bases). The material was peripheral blood, obtained in the third trimester of pregnancy. CDR3 DNA: TGCGCCAGCAGCCAAGATCCCGCAGGGTCTAACTATGGCTACACCTTC. Protein product: CASSQDPAGSNYGYTF.